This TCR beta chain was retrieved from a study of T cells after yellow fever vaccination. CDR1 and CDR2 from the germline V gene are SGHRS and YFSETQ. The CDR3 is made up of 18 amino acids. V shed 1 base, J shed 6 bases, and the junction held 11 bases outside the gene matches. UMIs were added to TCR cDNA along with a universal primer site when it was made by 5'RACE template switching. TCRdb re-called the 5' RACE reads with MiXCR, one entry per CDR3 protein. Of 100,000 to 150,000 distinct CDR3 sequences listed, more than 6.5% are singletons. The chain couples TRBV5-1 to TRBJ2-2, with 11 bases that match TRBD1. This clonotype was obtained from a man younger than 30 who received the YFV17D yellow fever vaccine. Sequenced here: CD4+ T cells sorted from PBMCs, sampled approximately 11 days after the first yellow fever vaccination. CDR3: CASSLYSAGQGASGELFF. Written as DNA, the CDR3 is TGCGCCAGCAGCTTGTATTCAGCAGGACAGGGGGCTTCCGGGGAGCTGTTTTTT.